This entry features one T cell receptor beta chain sequence. V lost 6 bases to trimming and J lost 5 bases, with 10 bases between them. CDR1 SNHLY and CDR2 FYNNEI come from the germline V gene. The CDR3 covers 13 residues. This sample was taken from a study of blood T cell repertoires in COVID-19. Participants reported their clinical history, and cohort assignment relied on those reports. Clones were sequenced by immunoSEQ multiplex PCR, and TCRdb holds only the in-frame ones, with some missing. This sample has approximately 150,000 clones; over 75% occur once, and the top ten carry around 1.2%. The sequence was obtained from a human donor with acute COVID-19. The donor label of this sample is uncertain. This chain connects TRBV2 to TRBJ2-2; a possible D gene is TRBD1 (6 bases). Specimen: PBMCs or T cells enriched from blood (not recorded which). The CDR3 coding sequence is TGTGCCAGCAGCGCGAGGGGGACCGGGGAGCTGTTTTTT. It encodes CASSARGTGELFF. The full variable domain, with the rest looked up from reference TRBV2 and TRBJ2-2, is EPEVTQTPSHQVTQMGQEVILRCVPISNHLYFYWYRQILGQKVEFLVSFYNNEISEKSEIFDDQFSVERPDGSNFTLKIRSTKLEDSAMYFCASSARGTGELFFGEGSRLTVL.